This T cell receptor beta chain stems from a study of blood T cell repertoires in COVID-19 (dated by TCRdb to 2019 to 2021). Study-wide context: Samples from collaborators originated in the United States, Italy and Spain and spanned both the acute and convalescent phases of COVID-19. The material from the prospective study consisted of cDNA or gDNA derived from T cells, B-cell-depleted T cells, or PBMCs. The dataset comprised deeply sampled blood TCRbeta repertoires from subjects exposed to, actively infected with, or recovered from COVID-19. The repertoires were released in a freely available public database meant as a resource for research on the immune response to SARS-CoV-2. The samples were drawn from two sources: the first 160 participants of the ongoing ImmuneRACE study, and over 1,000 subjects contributed by 6 global collaborators. The sample metadata nearly always contained a de-identified subject ID, COVID-19 status, age in years and sex. HLA class I and class II types, where available, came from metadata supplied by the sample provider rather than from assay-based typing.

Collaborating institutions collected whole blood in K2EDTA tubes following their own protocols. For TCRbeta analysis, collaborator samples were shipped as frozen whole blood, as isolated PBMCs, or as DNA extracted from either sample type. TCRbeta CDR3 regions were amplified from genomic DNA using the immunoSEQ Assay, a bias-controlled multiplex PCR. The authors processed their data as follows. Nucleated cell counts per sample were estimated from amplification of reference gene primers within the assay. To quantify the absolute abundance of each unique TCRbeta CDR3 rearrangement, sequence reads were collapsed and filtered. For each sample, productive Simpson clonality was calculated as the square root of Simpson's diversity index over productive rearrangements. TCRdb took this table from immuneACCESS and kept in-frame rearrangements with V and J called. Such tables lack part of the clones; where checked against another copy, unresolved V genes explain under half of the gap, and the rest is unexplained. D and trimming were read from the DNA, whereas the V and J calls and clone size are those reported in that table. The sample has about 160,000 clones on record, over 85% of them singletons. The ten biggest clones cover 3.5% to 5% of the sample.

CDR1 and CDR2 (SQVTM, ANQGSEA) derive from the germline V gene. The CDR3, cysteine through phenylalanine, is 12 amino acids long. The DNA shown is the 36-base CDR3, in frame from base 1. The V and J ends are trimmed by 1 base and 6 bases, leaving 9 bases between them. On this clone itself: Its target antigen remains unknown. No much larger clone is present one base from it, and per-base qualities are unavailable.

Overall results and qualifications from the work: The amount of clinical and demographic metadata varied by source and participant and was provided uncurated.

The chain is encoded by TRBV29-1 joined to TRBJ1-1; TRBD1 could be the D gene, as 5 bases match. The receptor's source is a woman in her forties or fifties with acute or convalescent COVID-19. Material for sequencing was peripheral blood. Read as DNA, the sequence is TGCAGCGTTGAAGGCAGGGAGGCTGAAGCTTTCTTT. It translates to CSVEGREAEAFF.